These 26 T cell receptor beta chains were sequenced from one sample in a study of T cell responses to AZD1222 COVID-19 vaccine. Sequencing used immunoSEQ multiplex PCR; TCRdb keeps in-frame clones, though not all of them. The repertoire consists of roughly 150,000 clones, with approximately 92% occurring once and the leading ten covering less than 3.5%. The material was peripheral blood, obtained 28 days after the second AZD1222 dose. The receptors stem from an adult who received the AZD1222 COVID-19 vaccine.

The chain couples TRBV14 to TRBJ1-1, with D unresolved. V shed 2 bases and J shed 10 bases, with 11 bases lying between them. CDR1 SGHDN and CDR2 FVKESK come from the germline V gene. The CDR3 consists of 12 residues. CDR3 protein: CASSQSGSRAFF. CDR3 bases: TGTGCCAGCAGCCAATCAGGCTCAAGAGCTTTCTTT.

The genes are TRBV20-1 and TRBJ1-1, with D uncertain. V lost 3 bases, J lost 12 bases, and 11 bases lay in between. The CDR3 sequence is 10 residues long. CDR1 and CDR2 from the germline V gene are DFQATT and SNEGSKA (reference sequence). The DNA of the CDR3 is TGCAGTGCTAGCCTTCAACCGACTTTCTTT. This sequence encodes CSASLQPTFF.

The rearrangement links TRBV5-8 to TRBJ2-7; 11 nucleotides line up with TRBD1. The ends lost 3 bases at V and 5 bases at J; junction bases unmatched: 7. Germline-derived CDR1 and CDR2 are SGHTS and YDEGEE. The CDR3 extends over 15 amino acids. The CDR3 nucleotides are TGTGCCAGCAGCTCAGGGACAGGGGGATCCAACGAGCAGTACTTC. Its protein product is CASSSGTGGSNEQYF.

The chain is built from TRBV28 and TRBJ1-5; 7 bases are shared with TRBD1. Trimming at V came to 9 bases and at J to 5 bases, leaving 10 bases not matched to a gene. The CDR3 totals 14 residues. The germline V gene has CDR1 MDHEN and CDR2 SYDVKM. CDR3 sequence (DNA): TGTGCCAGTCGCCAGACAGGGAGCTATCAGCCCCAGCATTTT. Translation: CASRQTGSYQPQHF.

This chain connects TRBV19 to TRBJ1-2; 9 nucleotides match TRBD1. Germline CDR1 reads LNHDA; CDR2 reads SQIVND (reference sequence). The J segment lost 7 bases and the V segment lost 5 bases, leaving 5 bases of the junction unmatched. The CDR3 is 13 residues long. CDR3 sequence (DNA): TGTGCCAGTAGTCTTGACAGGGGGTTTGGCTACACCTTC. It is translated as CASSLDRGFGYTF.

The V and J genes are TRBV11-2 and TRBJ1-2, with D possibly TRBD1 on 6 matching bases. The CDR3 consists of 13 residues. Germline loops: CDR1 SGHAT, CDR2 FQNNGV. Trimming stripped 3 bases from V and 6 bases from J, with 11 bases between. The CDR3: CASSFGGLDGYTF. CDR3 DNA sequence: TGTGCCAGCAGCTTCGGGGGGCTGGATGGCTACACCTTC.

This rearrangement joins TRBV30 to TRBJ1-5, with D unresolved. There are 13 residues in the CDR3. Germline lookup yields CDR1 GTSNPN and CDR2 SVGIG (reference sequence). Trimming cost V 3 bases and J 3 bases, with 9 bases left between them. The CDR3 is CAWSRGVNQPQHF. DNA of the CDR3: TGTGCCTGGAGCCGGGGAGTCAATCAGCCCCAGCATTTT. Full variable domain (rest looked up from reference TRBV30 and TRBJ1-5): SQTIHQWPATLVQPVGSPLSLECTVEGTSNPNLYWYRQAAGRGLQLLFYSVGIGQISSEVPQNLSASRPQDRQFILSSKKLLLSDSGFYLCAWSRGVNQPQHFGDGTRLSIL.

V and J are TRBV28 and TRBJ1-3; 12 bases are a match to TRBD1. The V and J ends lost 4 bases and 4 bases, in that order; junction bases with no gene match: 5. The CDR3 is 16 amino acids. Germline V gene data show CDR1 as MDHEN and CDR2 as SYDVKM. In DNA, the CDR3 is TGTGCCAGCAGTTGGGGACAGGGGGCGCGAGGAAACACCATATATTTT. It encodes CASSWGQGARGNTIYF.

CDR3 loop: CATSDSSGGGETQYF. Written as DNA, the CDR3 is TGTGCCACCAGTGATTCCAGCGGAGGGGGAGAGACCCAGTACTTC. V gene TRBV24-1 combines with J gene TRBJ2-5; perhaps D is TRBD1 or TRBD2 (6 bases each). The CDR3 extends over 15 amino acids. CDR1 is KGHDR and CDR2 is SFDVKD in the germline V gene. Trimming took 2 bases from V and 4 from J, leaving 13 bases between them.

In its sample, this clone was seen once. The CDR3 region is CASARTVGYEQYF. CDR3 nucleotides: TGTGCCAGCGCTCGGACGGTGGGCTACGAGCAGTACTTC. The chain links TRBV5-5 to TRBJ2-7; no reliable D call. Germline loops: CDR1 SGHKS, CDR2 YYEKEE (reference sequence). The CDR3 spans 13 residues. V dropped 7 bases and J dropped 3 bases, with 14 bases sitting between them.

This clone has just one count. The V call is TRBV12-3 or TRBV12-4, the J call TRBJ2-5; a weak D match, TRBD2 (5 bases). CDR3 length: 11 amino acids. V was clipped by 3 bases and J by 9 bases, with 8 bases between them. In nucleotides, the CDR3 is TGTGCCAGCAGTTTGGAGGAGTCCCAGTACTTC. Protein product: CASSLEESQYF.

The J gene is TRBJ1-5, the V gene TRBV28, with D perhaps matching TRBD1 (5 bases). The V gene lost 3 bases and the J gene lost 0 bases, with 9 bases spanning the gap. The CDR3 runs to 15 residues. Germline-derived CDR1 and CDR2 are MDHEN and SYDVKM. The CDR3 nucleotides are TGTGCCAGCAGTTTCGCAGGGATTAGCAATCAGCCCCAGCATTTT. It encodes CASSFAGISNQPQHF.

The gene calls are TRBV30 and TRBJ2-5; D is undetermined. Germline CDR1 GTSNPN, CDR2 SVGIG (reference sequence). The CDR3 spans 17 residues. V was trimmed by 0 bases and J by 1 base, leaving 18 bases between them. The CDR3 sequence: CAWSVRRVDTGQETQYF. The CDR3, as DNA: TGTGCCTGGAGTGTACGAAGAGTTGACACGGGCCAAGAGACCCAGTACTTC. The variable domain in full, completed from reference TRBV30 and TRBJ2-5, reads SQTIHQWPATLVQPVGSPLSLECTVEGTSNPNLYWYRQAAGRGLQLLFYSVGIGQISSEVPQNLSASRPQDRQFILSSKKLLLSDSGFYLCAWSVRRVDTGQETQYFGPGTRLLVL.

The J gene is TRBJ2-1, the V gene TRBV21-1; the D call in the table, TRBD2, was not verified against the DNA. TRBV21-1 is annotated as a pseudogene. The CDR3 runs 16 residues. The CDR3 bases are TGTGCCAGCAGCAAAGTCGGCGGGAGCTCCTACAATGAGCAGTTCTTC. Protein product: CASSKVGGSSYNEQFF.

This CDR3 reads CASSLAGGQGAWTEAFF. CDR3 DNA: TGTGCCAGCAGCTTAGCGGGGGGACAGGGGGCGTGGACTGAAGCTTTCTTT. The chain is built from TRBV7-2 and TRBJ1-1, with TRBD1 matching 12 bases. V was pared by 0 bases and J by 5 bases, with 7 bases of the junction left unmatched. The CDR3 covers 17 residues. Germline V gene sequence: CDR1 SGHTA, CDR2 FQGNSA. Based on the CDR3 plus reference TRBV7-2 and TRBJ1-1, the full variable domain is GAGVSQSPSNKVTEKGKDVELRCDPISGHTALYWYRQSLGQGLEFLIYFQGNSAPDKSGLPSDRFSAERTGGSVSTLTIQRTQQEDSAVYLCASSLAGGQGAWTEAFFGQGTRLTVV.

The J gene is TRBJ2-1, the V gene TRBV30, with a weak D call TRBD2 (6 bases). The length of the CDR3 is 13 residues. Trimming pared 1 base from V and 6 bases from J, leaving 10 bases between. Germline loops: CDR1 GTSNPN, CDR2 SVGIG (reference sequence). The CDR3 protein is CAWSGTGVNEQFF. CDR3 DNA: TGTGCCTGGAGTGGTACGGGAGTCAATGAGCAGTTCTTC.

This clone appeared once. The chain combines TRBV12-3 or TRBV12-4 with TRBJ2-7, with no clear D. Trimming left V 0 bases short and J 2 bases short, with 5 bases between. The CDR3 has 13 residues. The DNA of the CDR3 is TGTGCCAGCAGTTTAGCAAGGACCTACGAGCAGTACTTC. Its protein is CASSLARTYEQYF.

The chain links TRBV30 to TRBJ1-4; D call uncertain. V was pared by 3 bases and J by 4 bases, with 9 bases between. This CDR3 region has 13 residues. Germline V gives CDR1 GTSNPN, CDR2 SVGIG (reference sequence). The CDR3 reads CAWSYPGNEKLFF. CDR3 coding DNA: TGTGCCTGGAGCTATCCCGGTAATGAAAAACTGTTTTTT.

This rearrangement joins TRBV30 to TRBJ2-7; D unresolved. Germline-derived CDR1 and CDR2 are GTSNPN and SVGIG (reference sequence). The germline V and J ends were trimmed by 4 bases and 6 bases, with 13 bases remaining between them. This CDR3 has 12 amino acids. CDR3 DNA sequence: TGTGCCTGGATCCCGAGCACGGTCGAGCAGTACTTC. As protein: CAWIPSTVEQYF.

The chain employs TRBV11-2 and TRBJ2-1; TRBD2 is a possible D gene (6 bases). V was cut by 8 bases and J by 0 bases, with 11 bases left in between. The CDR3 runs 14 residues. Germline V gene lookup returns CDR1 SGHAT and CDR2 FQNNGV. CDR3 in amino acids: CASSWRDSYNEQFF. The CDR3 nucleotides are TGTGCCAGCTCGTGGCGGGACTCCTACAATGAGCAGTTCTTC.

The J gene is TRBJ1-1, the V gene TRBV12-5; 12 bases match TRBD1. With 5 bases clipped from V and 4 bases from J, the junction kept 11 bases outside the gene matches. The CDR3 is made up of 17 amino acids. The germline CDR1 and CDR2 sequences are LGHNT and FRNRAP. The CDR3 coding sequence is TGTGCTAGTGGTGTTTACGGGACAGGGGGCGCGGCCACTGAAGCTTTCTTT. It yields the protein CASGVYGTGGAATEAFF.

The CDR3 coding sequence is TGTGCCAGCAGCTCTATCGTACTAGCGGGAGGGCCTGGTAATGAGCAGTTCTTC. Protein product: CASSSIVLAGGPGNEQFF. The genes are TRBV7-6 and TRBJ2-1; 13 positions match TRBD2. The CDR3 has 18 residues. Looked up from germline, CDR1 is SGHVS and CDR2 is FNYEAQ. With V trimmed by 4 bases and J by 7 bases, 13 bases remained unmatched.

The chain links TRBV30 to TRBJ1-6, with 8 bases that match TRBD1. CDR1 is GTSNPN and CDR2 is SVGIG in the germline V gene (reference sequence). The V and J ends lost 0 bases and 10 bases, in that order; junction bases with no gene match: 11. This CDR3 region has 16 residues. CDR3 coding DNA: TGTGCCTGGAGTGTTGCAGGGGGCTTGGTGGGGTCACCCCTCCACTTT. Protein product: CAWSVAGGLVGSPLHF.

The chain couples TRBV28 to TRBJ2-7; D is perhaps TRBD2 (6 bases). This CDR3 contains 14 residues. The V end lost 4 bases, the J end lost 3 bases, and 13 bases lay between the germline ends. Germline V gene sequence: CDR1 MDHEN, CDR2 SYDVKM. The CDR3 region has the DNA TGTGCCAGCAGTTCCGGAGGGGTAGGCTACGAGCAGTACTTC. It specifies CASSSGGVGYEQYF.

CDR3 in DNA: TGTGCCAGCAGCCAAGATGGCGGGACTGATACCTACGAGCAGTACTTC. This encodes CASSQDGGTDTYEQYF. The chain recombines TRBV3-1 (or the pseudogene TRBV3-2) with TRBJ2-7, with a tentative D call TRBD2 (6 bases). The CDR3 extends over 16 amino acids. Germline V lookup: CDR1 LGHDT, CDR2 YNNKEL (reference sequence). V lost 0 bases and J lost 2, with 14 bases in between.

The chain couples TRBV28 to TRBJ2-1; the match to TRBD2 covers 10 bases. This CDR3 contains 14 residues. V trimming: 5 bases; J trimming: 6 bases; junction bases outside the gene matches: 4. CDR1 is MDHEN, CDR2 SYDVKM, per germline. The DNA for the CDR3 is TGTGCCAGCAGTCTAGCGGGAGTCTTCAATGAGCAGTTCTTC. This gives the protein CASSLAGVFNEQFF.